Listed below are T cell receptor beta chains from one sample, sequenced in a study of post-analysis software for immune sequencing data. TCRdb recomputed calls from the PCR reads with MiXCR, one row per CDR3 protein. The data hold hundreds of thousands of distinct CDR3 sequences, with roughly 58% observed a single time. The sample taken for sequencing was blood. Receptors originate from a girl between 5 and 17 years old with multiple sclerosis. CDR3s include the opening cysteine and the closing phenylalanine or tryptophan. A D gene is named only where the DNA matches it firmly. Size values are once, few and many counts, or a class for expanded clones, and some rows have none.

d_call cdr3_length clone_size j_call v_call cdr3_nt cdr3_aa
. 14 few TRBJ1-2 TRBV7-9 TGTGCCAGCAGCTTAGCACAGCCCAACTATGGCTACACCTTC CASSLAQPNYGYTF
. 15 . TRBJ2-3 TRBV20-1 TGCAGTGCCAGTCGGCTTTCCGCTAGCACAGATACGCAGTATTTT CSASRLSASTDTQYF
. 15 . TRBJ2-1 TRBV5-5 TGTGCCAGCAGCACCGGACAGACCGTCCTCAATGAGCAGTTCTTC CASSTGQTVLNEQFF
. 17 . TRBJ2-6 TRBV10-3 TGTGCCATCAGTGAGTCGATCGAACGCCTGGGGGCCAACGTCCTGACTTTC CAISESIERLGANVLTF
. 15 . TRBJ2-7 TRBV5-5 TGTGCCAGCAGCTTGGGAGATGGGAGAACCTACGAGCAGTACTTC CASSLGDGRTYEQYF
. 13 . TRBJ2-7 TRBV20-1 TGCAGTGCTAGGGGAGCGGGTGAACGCGAGCAGTACTTC CSARGAGEREQYF
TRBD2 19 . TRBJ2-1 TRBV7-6 TGTGCCAGCAGCTTAGAGGCTAGCGGGAGCCCCGGGTCCTACAATGAGCGGTTCTTC CASSLEASGSPGSYNERFF
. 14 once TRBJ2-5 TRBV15 TGTGCCACCAGCAGAGGACAGGCCGTGGAGACCCAGTACTTC CATSRGQAVETQYF
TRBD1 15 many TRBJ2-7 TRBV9 TGTGCCAGCAGCGTAGCGGGACAGGGGGCCTACGAGCAGTACTTC CASSVAGQGAYEQYF
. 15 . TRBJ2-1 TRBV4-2 TGTGCCAGCAGCCAAGATTTACTAGCCTACAATGAGCAGTTCTTC CASSQDLLAYNEQFF
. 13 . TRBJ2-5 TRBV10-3 TGTGCCATCAGAGGACTGGATCAAGAGACCCAGTACTTC CAIRGLDQETQYF
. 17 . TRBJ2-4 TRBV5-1 TGCGCCAGCAGCGTGGGGACGGGGGAAGGGGCCAAAAACATTCAGTACTTC CASSVGTGEGAKNIQYF
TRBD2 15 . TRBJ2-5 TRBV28 TGTGCCAGCAGTCCTAGCGGGGGCTTTGGGGAGACCCAGTACTTC CASSPSGGFGETQYF
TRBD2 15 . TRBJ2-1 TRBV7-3 TGTGCCAGCAGCCCACGGGCGGGAGCCTACAATGAGCAGTTCTTC CASSPRAGAYNEQFF
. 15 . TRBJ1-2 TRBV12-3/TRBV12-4 TGTGCCAGCAGGTCTTGGGGTGATCCTAACTATGGCTACACCTTC CASRSWGDPNYGYTF
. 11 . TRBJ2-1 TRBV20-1 TGCAGTGCTAGAGGCGCGGATGAGCAGTTCTTC CSARGADEQFF
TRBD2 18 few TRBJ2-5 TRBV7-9 TGTGCCAGCAGCTTAAACGGAGGACTAGCGGGGGGCCAAGAGACCCAGTACTTC CASSLNGGLAGGQETQYF
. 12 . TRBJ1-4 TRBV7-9 TGTGCCAGCAGCCTCGTACAAGAAAAACTGTTTTTT CASSLVQEKLFF
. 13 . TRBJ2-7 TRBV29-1 TGCAGCGTAGCCTTGGGTAACTCCTACGAGCAGTACTTC CSVALGNSYEQYF
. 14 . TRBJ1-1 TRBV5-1 TGCGCCAGCAGCCCTAGACAGGACAACCCTGAAGCTTTCTTT CASSPRQDNPEAFF
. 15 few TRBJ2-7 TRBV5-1 TGCGCCAGCAGCGGCGATAGCGGACACATATACGAGCAGTACTTC CASSGDSGHIYEQYF
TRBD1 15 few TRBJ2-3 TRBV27 TGTGCCAGCAGTCTGACAGGGGCGGAGGTAAATACGCAGTATTTT CASSLTGAEVNTQYF
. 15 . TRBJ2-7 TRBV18 TGTGCCAGCTCACCACCGAGCAGGGGAACCTACGAGCAGTACTTC CASSPPSRGTYEQYF